This passage covers 15 T cell receptor beta chains from one sample sequenced in a study of blood T cell repertoires in COVID-19. The assay was immunoSEQ multiplex PCR, and TCRdb's table has in-frame clones only and misses some. The sample yields some 22,000 clones, roughly nine tenths seen once. What was sequenced was peripheral blood. The receptor set was obtained from a man aged 70-80 years with COVID-19, enrolled during active disease.

This clone is a singleton in its sample. The chain is built from TRBV6-2 or TRBV6-3 and TRBJ1-3, with 7 bases aligning to TRBD1. Germline V gene sequence: CDR1 MNHEY, CDR2 SVGEGT. The length of the CDR3 is 16 residues. The V and J ends lost 5 bases and 0 bases, in that order; junction bases with no gene match: 7. The CDR3 DNA sequence: TGTGCCAGCAGTCCCGGACAGGTTCGCTCTGGAAACACCATATATTTT. It codes for CASSPGQVRSGNTIYF.

The chain employs TRBV7-2 and TRBJ2-5, with D uncertain. The V end lost 1 base, the J end lost 4 bases, and 13 bases lay between the germline ends. The CDR3 is 15 amino acids. Germline V CDR1 and CDR2: SGHTA, FQGNSA. This CDR3 reads CASSLDRFRLETQYF. CDR3 sequence (DNA): TGTGCCAGCAGCTTAGACAGATTTCGCCTAGAGACCCAGTACTTC.

The chain carries TRBV29-1 and TRBJ1-5; D uncertain. The CDR3 spans 13 residues. In germline, CDR1 is SQVTM, CDR2 ANQGSEA. Trimming cost V 3 bases and J 4 bases, with 10 bases left between them. The CDR3 bases are TGCAGCGTTGATATCGGGGAAAATCAGCCCCAGCATTTT. Protein product: CSVDIGENQPQHF.

This rearrangement joins TRBV11-3 to TRBJ2-1; TRBD2 is a possible D gene (5 bases). Trimming took off 3 bases at V and 6 bases at J, with 12 bases between the two ends. In germline, CDR1 is SGHNT, CDR2 YENEEA. The CDR3 has 14 amino acids. The DNA for the CDR3 is TGTGCCAGCAGCTTTTCAGGACTGACCAATGAGCAGTTCTTC. Its protein product is CASSFSGLTNEQFF.

This clone has just one count. The CDR3 region is CASSQEGADSGNTIYF. In DNA, the CDR3 is TGTGCCAGCAGTCAAGAGGGGGCAGACTCTGGAAACACCATATATTTT. The V and J genes are TRBV2 and TRBJ1-3; 7 bases agree with TRBD1. V trimming: 5 bases; J trimming: 0 bases; junction bases outside the gene matches: 7. The CDR3 is 16 amino acids. Germline V gene lookup returns CDR1 SNHLY and CDR2 FYNNEI.

The chain employs TRBV30 and TRBJ2-1, with TRBD2 as a possible D gene (5 bases). Germline CDR1 and CDR2: GTSNPN and SVGIG (reference sequence). This CDR3 comprises 14 residues. V gave up 0 bases and J gave up 7 bases, with 13 bases separating them. CDR3 sequence: CAWSVSAPGNEQFF. In DNA, the CDR3 is TGTGCCTGGAGTGTTTCAGCGCCGGGGAATGAGCAGTTCTTC.

The chain joins TRBV28 to TRBJ1-1, with TRBD1 matching over 7 bases. The CDR3 is 14 amino acids. Trimming took 8 bases from V and 1 from J; bases not matched to a gene: 7. CDR1 and CDR2 (germline): MDHEN, SYDVKM. Here the CDR3 reads CASDQQGGNTEAFF. The CDR3 DNA sequence: TGTGCCAGCGACCAGCAGGGGGGGAACACTGAAGCTTTCTTT.

This chain joins TRBV7-9 and TRBJ2-5; no reliable D call. The CDR3 consists of 16 residues. V lost 2 bases and J 0 bases, leaving 13 bases between the germline ends. Per germline, CDR1 SEHNR and CDR2 FQNEAQ (reference sequence). CDR3 region: CASSLSSHQYQETQYF. Here the CDR3 DNA reads TGTGCCAGCAGCTTATCCTCTCACCAGTACCAAGAGACCCAGTACTTC.

This clone has just a few counts. The DNA for the CDR3 is TGTGCCAGCAGCTTACGATTGACTAGCGGGGTAAATGAGCAGTTCTTC. Its translation is CASSLRLTSGVNEQFF. The chain couples TRBV11-2 to TRBJ2-1; 11 bases line up with TRBD2. After removal of 2 bases from V and 7 bases from J, the junction contained 7 bases not matched to a gene. CDR3 length: 16 residues. Germline V gene data show CDR1 as SGHAT and CDR2 as FQNNGV.

The V call is TRBV6-5, the J call TRBJ2-3, with TRBD2 as a possible D gene (6 bases). The CDR3 is made up of 15 amino acids. CDR1 and CDR2 (germline): MNHEY, SVGAGI. The V end lost 5 bases, the J end lost 0 bases, and 12 bases lay between the germline ends. Here the CDR3 reads CASSPVAASTDTQYF. The CDR3 coding sequence is TGTGCCAGCAGTCCCGTAGCGGCCAGCACAGATACGCAGTATTTT.

This chain links TRBV7-8 with TRBJ1-2; D not certain. Between the trimmed V and J ends, which lost 4 bases and 5 bases, there was a span of 5 bases. CDR3 length: 11 residues. Germline CDR1 is SGHVS and CDR2 is FQNEAQ. CDR3 loop: CASSWRYGYTF. For the CDR3, the DNA is TGTGCCAGCAGCTGGAGATATGGCTACACCTTC.

The V and J genes are TRBV7-2 and TRBJ2-3, with D perhaps TRBD2 (5 bases). The CDR3 is made up of 14 amino acids. Trimming removed 2 bases at V and 5 bases at J, with 11 bases between. Per the germline V gene, CDR1 is SGHTA and CDR2 is FQGNSA. CDR3 loop: CASSLLTRGDTQYF. The CDR3 DNA follows: TGTGCCAGCAGCTTACTCACTAGAGGAGATACGCAGTATTTT.

The CDR3 DNA is TGTGCCAGCAGTTTTATCGGGACAGGGCCTTCCTACGAGCAGTACTTC. As protein: CASSFIGTGPSYEQYF. This chain joins TRBV27 and TRBJ2-7; TRBD1 aligns across 9 bases. With 3 bases clipped from V and 1 base from J, the junction kept 7 bases outside the gene matches. The CDR3 has 16 residues. CDR1 is MNHEY, CDR2 SMNVEV, per germline (reference sequence).

This sequence joins TRBV9 and TRBJ2-3; possible D gene TRBD1, 6 bases. Germline V gene lookup returns CDR1 SGDLS and CDR2 YYNGEE. V was pared by 0 bases and J by 0 bases, with 14 bases between. The CDR3 is 17 amino acids. In nucleotides, the CDR3 is TGTGCCAGCAGCGTAGCTTTCGGACAGACTAGCACAGATACGCAGTATTTT. Translated, it gives CASSVAFGQTSTDTQYF.

The chain is built from TRBV7-9 and TRBJ2-2; a possible D gene is TRBD1 (6 bases). V was cut by 3 bases and J by 0 bases, with 11 bases left in between. Germline values: CDR1 SEHNR, CDR2 FQNEAQ (reference sequence). The CDR3 is 16 amino acids. The CDR3 DNA is TGTGCCAGCAGCTTGCGTGGGACAACGAACACCGGGGAGCTGTTTTTT. Residues: CASSLRGTTNTGELFF.